The present T cell receptor beta chain was sequenced within a study of T cell changes during pregnancy in multiple sclerosis (dated by TCRdb to between 2018 and 2021). Concerning the study at large: The study looked at changes in the T cell repertoire across pregnancy in women with multiple sclerosis.

This clone was seen just once. Its antigen is not yet known. Per-nucleotide qualities are absent, and no much larger clonotype sits a single base away. The germline V gene encodes CDR1 MGHDK and CDR2 SYGVNS. The CDR3, cysteine through phenylalanine, is 16 amino acids long. Of the read, only the CDR3 DNA is kept; its 48 bases are in frame from base 1. The germline V end is reduced by 4 bases and the J end by 5 bases; junction bases left unmatched: 13. Library construction relied on the immunoSEQ multiplex PCR assay. Here the immuneACCESS table is served through TCRdb, limited to in-frame sequences with V and J called. Missing clones are a known gap in these copies; in checked studies unresolved V genes cover under half, and the rest lacks a known reason. The sample table records 68,000 or so clones; roughly 94% of these occur just once. Clones ranked in the top ten supply about 1.4% of the sample.

This clonotype was obtained from a female donor in good health, enrolled as a control in a pregnancy study. The material sequenced was peripheral blood, taken in the second trimester of pregnancy. The chain was built from TRBV25-1 and TRBJ2-7, and 8 junctional nucleotides match TRBD2. The CDR3 region: CASSARSGKGTNEQYF. The sequenced DNA: TGTGCCAGCAGTGCCCGTAGCGGGAAAGGGACTAACGAGCAGTACTTC.